This T cell receptor beta chain came from a study of blood T cells in healthy people across ages. A second PCR, run for 7 to 11 cycles, used a sample-barcoded 5' primer plus a J-beta primer mix. TCRdb re-called the 5' RACE reads with MiXCR, one entry per CDR3 protein. Among some 1.5 million distinct CDR3 sequences listed, 28% were seen once. In this sample, this clonotype turned up many times. Its specificity is not known. With V trimmed by 2 bases and J by 2 bases, 0 bases remained unmatched. The CDR3 is 14 amino acids. Germline CDR1 and CDR2: SGHVS and FNYEAQ. Study results and caveats: Observed TCR beta diversity per million T cells went down as age went up. This fall followed a roughly linear course with age.

The chain couples TRBV7-6 to TRBJ2-5; 9 positions match TRBD2. The specimen sequenced was blood. The TCR comes from a woman in her 30s in good health. Here the CDR3 DNA reads TGTGCCAGCAGCTTACTAGCGGGGCAAGAGACCCAGTACTTC. Protein sequence: CASSLLAGQETQYF.